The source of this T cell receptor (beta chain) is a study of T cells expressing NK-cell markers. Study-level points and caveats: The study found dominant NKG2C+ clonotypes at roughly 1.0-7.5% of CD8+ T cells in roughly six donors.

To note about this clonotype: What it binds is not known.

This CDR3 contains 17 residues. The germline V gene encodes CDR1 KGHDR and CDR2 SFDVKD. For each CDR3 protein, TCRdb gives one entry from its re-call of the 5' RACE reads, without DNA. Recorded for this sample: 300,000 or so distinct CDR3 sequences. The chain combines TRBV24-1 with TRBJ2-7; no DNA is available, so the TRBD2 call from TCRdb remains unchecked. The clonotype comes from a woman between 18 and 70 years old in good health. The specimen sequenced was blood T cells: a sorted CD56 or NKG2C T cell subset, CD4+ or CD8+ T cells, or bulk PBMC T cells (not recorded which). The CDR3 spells CATSDTGLAGVVNEQYF.